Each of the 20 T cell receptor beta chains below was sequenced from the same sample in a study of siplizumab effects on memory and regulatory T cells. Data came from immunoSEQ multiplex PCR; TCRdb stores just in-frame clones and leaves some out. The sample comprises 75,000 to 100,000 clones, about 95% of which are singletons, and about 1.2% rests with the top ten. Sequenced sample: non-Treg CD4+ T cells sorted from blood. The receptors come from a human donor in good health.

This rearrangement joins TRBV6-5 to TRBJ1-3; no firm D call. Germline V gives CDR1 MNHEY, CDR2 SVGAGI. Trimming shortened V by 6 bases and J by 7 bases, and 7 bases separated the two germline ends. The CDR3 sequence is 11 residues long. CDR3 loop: CASRTANTIYF. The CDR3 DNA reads TGTGCCAGCAGAACAGCTAACACCATATATTTT.

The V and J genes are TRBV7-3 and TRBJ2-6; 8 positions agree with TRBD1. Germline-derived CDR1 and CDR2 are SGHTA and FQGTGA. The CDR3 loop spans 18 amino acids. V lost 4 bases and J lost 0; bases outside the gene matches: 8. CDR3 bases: TGTGCCAGCAGCTCCTGGACAGGGTTCGACTCTGGGGCCAACGTCCTGACTTTC. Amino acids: CASSSWTGFDSGANVLTF. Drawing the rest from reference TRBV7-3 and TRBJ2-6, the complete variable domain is GAGVSQTPSNKVTEKGKYVELRCDPISGHTALYWYRQSLGQGPEFLIYFQGTGAADDSGLPNDRFFAVRPEGSVSTLKIQRTERGDSAVYLCASSSWTGFDSGANVLTFGAGSRLTVL.

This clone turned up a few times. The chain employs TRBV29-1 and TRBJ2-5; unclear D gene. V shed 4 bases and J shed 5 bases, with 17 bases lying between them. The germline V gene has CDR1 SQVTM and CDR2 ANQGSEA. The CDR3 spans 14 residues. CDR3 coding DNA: TGCAGCGTTGGTGGCAACTCAGCACGGGAGACCCAGTACTTC. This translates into CSVGGNSARETQYF.

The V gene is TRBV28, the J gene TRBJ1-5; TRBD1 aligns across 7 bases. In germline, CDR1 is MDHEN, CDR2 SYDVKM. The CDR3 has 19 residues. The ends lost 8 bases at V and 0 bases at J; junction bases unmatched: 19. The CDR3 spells CASGSGDSLATLSNQPQHF. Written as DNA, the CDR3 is TGTGCCAGCGGTTCTGGGGACAGCTTAGCGACCCTTAGCAATCAGCCCCAGCATTTT.

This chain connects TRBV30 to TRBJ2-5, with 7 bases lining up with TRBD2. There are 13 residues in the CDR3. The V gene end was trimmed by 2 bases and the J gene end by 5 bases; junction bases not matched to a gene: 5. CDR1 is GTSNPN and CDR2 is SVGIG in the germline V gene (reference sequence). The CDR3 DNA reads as TGTGCCTGGAGTTGGGGGGGAGCGGAGACCCAGTACTTC. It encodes CAWSWGGAETQYF.

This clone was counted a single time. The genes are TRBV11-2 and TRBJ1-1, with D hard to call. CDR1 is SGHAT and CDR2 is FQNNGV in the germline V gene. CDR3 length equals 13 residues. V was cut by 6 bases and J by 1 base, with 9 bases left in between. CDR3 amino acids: CASSLIGNTEAFF. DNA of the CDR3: TGTGCCAGCAGTTTAATAGGGAACACTGAAGCTTTCTTT.

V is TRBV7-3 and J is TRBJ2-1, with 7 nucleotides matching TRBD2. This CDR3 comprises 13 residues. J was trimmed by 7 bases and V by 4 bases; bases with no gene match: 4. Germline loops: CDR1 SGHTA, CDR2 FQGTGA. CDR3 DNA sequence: TGTGCCAGCAGCTCCCGACTAGCAAATGAGCAGTTCTTC. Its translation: CASSSRLANEQFF.

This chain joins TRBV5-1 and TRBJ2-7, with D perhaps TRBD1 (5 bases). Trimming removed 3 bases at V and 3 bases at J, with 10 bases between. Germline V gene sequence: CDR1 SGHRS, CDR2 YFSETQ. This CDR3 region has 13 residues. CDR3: CASSYTGDYEQYF. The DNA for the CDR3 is TGCGCCAGCAGCTATACAGGAGACTACGAGCAGTACTTC.

CDR3 in amino acids: CASSNRRGGLVTRLKNIQYF. The CDR3 nucleotides are TGTGCCAGCAGTAATAGAAGAGGAGGGCTAGTGACTCGGCTCAAAAACATTCAGTACTTC. The rearrangement links TRBV28 to TRBJ2-4; maybe TRBD2 (6 bases). Germline V gene lookup returns CDR1 MDHEN and CDR2 SYDVKM. Deletions cut 5 bases from V and 3 bases from J, with 29 bases between. This CDR3 contains 20 residues.

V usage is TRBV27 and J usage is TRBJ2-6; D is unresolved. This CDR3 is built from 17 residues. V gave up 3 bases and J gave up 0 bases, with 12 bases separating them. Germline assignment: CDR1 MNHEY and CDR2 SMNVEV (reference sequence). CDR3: CASSFEVFPSGANVLTF. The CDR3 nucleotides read TGTGCCAGCAGTTTTGAGGTCTTCCCCTCTGGGGCCAACGTCCTGACTTTC.

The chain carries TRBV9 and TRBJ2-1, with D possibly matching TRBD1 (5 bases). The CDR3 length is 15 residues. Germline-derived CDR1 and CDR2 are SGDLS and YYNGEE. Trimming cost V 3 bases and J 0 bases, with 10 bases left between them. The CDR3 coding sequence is TGTGCCAGCAGCGGCGACAGTGGCTCCTACAATGAGCAGTTCTTC. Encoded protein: CASSGDSGSYNEQFF.

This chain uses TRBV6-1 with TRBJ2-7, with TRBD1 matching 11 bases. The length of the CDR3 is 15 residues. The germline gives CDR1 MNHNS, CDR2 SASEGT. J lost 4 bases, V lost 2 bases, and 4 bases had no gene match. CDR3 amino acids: CASSERGQGGYEQYF. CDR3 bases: TGTGCCAGCAGTGAAAGGGGACAGGGGGGATACGAGCAGTACTTC.

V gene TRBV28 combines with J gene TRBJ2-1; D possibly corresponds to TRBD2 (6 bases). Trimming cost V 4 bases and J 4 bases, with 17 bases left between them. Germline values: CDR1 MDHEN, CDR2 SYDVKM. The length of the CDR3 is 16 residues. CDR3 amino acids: CASSSYGSGAYNEQFF. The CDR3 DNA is TGTGCCAGCAGTTCCTACGGGAGCGGAGCGTACAATGAGCAGTTCTTC.

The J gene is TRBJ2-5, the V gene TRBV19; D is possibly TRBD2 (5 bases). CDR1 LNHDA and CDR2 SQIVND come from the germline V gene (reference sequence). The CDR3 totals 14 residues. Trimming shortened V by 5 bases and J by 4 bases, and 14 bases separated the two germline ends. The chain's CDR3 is CASSFGIAIETQYF. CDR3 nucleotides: TGTGCCAGTAGTTTCGGGATAGCGATAGAGACCCAGTACTTC.

CDR3 amino acids: CASSLEWGENGYTF. CDR3 DNA sequence: TGTGCCAGCAGTTTAGAATGGGGGGAAAATGGCTACACCTTC. The chain has TRBV28 and TRBJ1-2, with a possible D match to TRBD1 (5 bases). Trimming stripped 2 bases from V and 6 bases from J, with 13 bases between. CDR1 and CDR2 from the germline V gene are MDHEN and SYDVKM. This CDR3 contains 14 residues.

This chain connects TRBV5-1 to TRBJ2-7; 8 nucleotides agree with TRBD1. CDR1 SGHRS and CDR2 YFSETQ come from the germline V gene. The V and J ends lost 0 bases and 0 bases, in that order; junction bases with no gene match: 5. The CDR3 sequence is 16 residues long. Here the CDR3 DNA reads TGCGCCAGCAGCTTGGTGAGGACAGGGAGCTCCTACGAGCAGTACTTC. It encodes CASSLVRTGSSYEQYF.

CDR3 residues: CASSPRDRAYEQYF. In DNA, the CDR3 is TGTGCCAGCTCACCACGGGACAGGGCCTACGAGCAGTACTTC. This chain connects TRBV18 to TRBJ2-7; TRBD1 aligns across 9 bases. In germline, CDR1 is KGHSH, CDR2 LQKENI. The V gene end was trimmed by 1 base and the J gene end by 2 bases; junction bases not matched to a gene: 0. The CDR3 consists of 14 residues.

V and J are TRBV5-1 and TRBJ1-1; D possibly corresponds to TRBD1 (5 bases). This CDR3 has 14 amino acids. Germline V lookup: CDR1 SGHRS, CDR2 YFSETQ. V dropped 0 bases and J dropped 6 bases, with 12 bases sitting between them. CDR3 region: CASSLGDGGAEAFF. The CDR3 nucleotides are TGCGCCAGCAGCTTGGGCGACGGGGGAGCTGAAGCTTTCTTT.

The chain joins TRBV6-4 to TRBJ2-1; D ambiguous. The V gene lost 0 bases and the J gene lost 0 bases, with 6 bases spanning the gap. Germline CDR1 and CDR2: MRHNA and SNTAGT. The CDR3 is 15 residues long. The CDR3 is CASSDSADSYNEQFF. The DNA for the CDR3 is TGTGCCAGCAGTGACTCTGCAGACTCCTACAATGAGCAGTTCTTC.

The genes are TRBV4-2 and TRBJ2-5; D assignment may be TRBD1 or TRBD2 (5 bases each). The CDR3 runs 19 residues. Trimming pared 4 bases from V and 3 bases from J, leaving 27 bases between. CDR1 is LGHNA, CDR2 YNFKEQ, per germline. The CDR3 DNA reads TGTGCCAGCAGCCGGATTCTAGACCCCAACCGGGACCGTAAAGAGACCCAGTACTTC. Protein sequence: CASSRILDPNRDRKETQYF.